This T cell receptor (beta chain) was obtained from a study of spatial heterogeneity in lung cancer. General study findings and limits: Tumoral mutation counts were tracked by counts of expanded intratumoral alpha and beta TCRs.

The ends lost 6 bases at V and 2 bases at J; junction bases unmatched: 5. The V gene's germline CDR1 is ENHRY and CDR2 SYGVKD. This CDR3 comprises 15 residues. Sample share makes this clonotype medium-sized. The antigen remains undetermined. The library was designed around alpha chains, so this beta chain is a stray read whose abundance carries little weight. Time point described: sample taken at primary tumor resection. Unsorted whole RNA samples from tumor, nontumor lung or frozen PBMC were sequenced. Using its own MiXCR run on the 5' RACE reads, TCRdb lists one record per CDR3 protein. Among about 3,700 distinct CDR3 sequences listed, approximately 28% were seen once.

The J gene is TRBJ2-3, the V gene TRBV10-3, with 10 bases lining up with TRBD2. The sample here was lung tumor tissue, taken at surgery. The receptor comes from a male donor with early-stage non-small cell lung cancer. CDR3 in DNA: TGTGCCATCAGAGATCTAGCGGGGGCCACAGATACGCAGTATTTT. Translation: CAIRDLAGATDTQYF.